The following is a T cell receptor beta chain sequence with its context. The data were taken from a study of blood T cell repertoires in COVID-19. Study summary: Researchers got acute and convalescent COVID-19 samples from the United States, Italy and Spain. Sources were T cells, B-cell-depleted T cells, or PBMCs; the material itself was cDNA or gDNA.

The CDR3 is made up of 14 amino acids. Trimming at V came to 3 bases and at J to 5 bases, leaving 10 bases not matched to a gene. Germline V CDR1 and CDR2: DFQATT, SNEGSKA (reference sequence). Original processing methods: Reference gene primer amplification gave nucleated cell count estimates. Data came from immunoSEQ multiplex PCR; TCRdb stores just in-frame clones and leaves some out. V and J calls and clone size are as listed in that table; D and trimming were resolved from the DNA. The sample contains some 670,000 clones, about nine tenths of which appear only once. J is TRBJ2-7 and V is TRBV20-1, with 7 positions matching TRBD2. The clonotype was recovered from a woman aged 18-30 years with acute or convalescent COVID-19. The sequencing input was peripheral blood. The CDR3 region has the DNA TGCAGTGCTAGTTTCGGACTAGTTTGGGACGAGCAGTACTTC. Encoded protein: CSASFGLVWDEQYF.